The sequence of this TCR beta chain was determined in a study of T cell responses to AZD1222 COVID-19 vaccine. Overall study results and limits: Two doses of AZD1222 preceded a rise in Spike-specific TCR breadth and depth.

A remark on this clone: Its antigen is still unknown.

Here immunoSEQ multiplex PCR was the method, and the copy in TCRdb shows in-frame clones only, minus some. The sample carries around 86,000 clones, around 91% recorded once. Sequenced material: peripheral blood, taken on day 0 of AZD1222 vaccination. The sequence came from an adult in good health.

This chain's CDR3 is CASSQGIQEAPLHF. The CDR3, as DNA: TGTGCCAGCAGCCAAGGTATACAGGAGGCACCCCTCCACTTT. The chain is built from TRBV3-1 (or the pseudogene TRBV3-2) and TRBJ1-6; TRBD1 is a possible D gene (5 bases). CDR3 length: 14 amino acids. The V and J ends lost 1 base and 11 bases respectively, with 12 bases between them. CDR1 is LGHDT, CDR2 YNNKEL, per germline (reference sequence).